The sequence of this T cell receptor (beta chain) was determined in a study of beta chain features in type 1 diabetes. Study outcomes and limitations: A closer apparent resemblance between naive, central memory and Treg TCRB repertoires was seen in patients than in healthy donors.

The investigators reverse transcribed all of the isolated RNA, so they sequenced expressed TCRB transcripts. Measured with immunoSEQ multiplex PCR; TCRdb has only the in-frame clones, and not every one. The data contain some 900,000 clones, about 17% of them singletons. This clone was seen only a few times. What it binds is unknown. The TCR comes from a woman younger than 35 in good health. Sequencing input: naive CD4+ T cells from blood.

Here the CDR3 reads CASSQQSFGEQYF. The CDR3 DNA sequence: TGTGCCAGCAGCCAACAGTCCTTCGGGGAGCAGTACTTC. The J gene is TRBJ2-5, the V gene TRBV4-2; D perhaps matches TRBD2 (5 bases). The germline V and J ends were trimmed by 2 bases and 11 bases, with 15 bases remaining between them. This CDR3 contains 13 residues. In germline, CDR1 is LGHNA, CDR2 YNFKEQ.